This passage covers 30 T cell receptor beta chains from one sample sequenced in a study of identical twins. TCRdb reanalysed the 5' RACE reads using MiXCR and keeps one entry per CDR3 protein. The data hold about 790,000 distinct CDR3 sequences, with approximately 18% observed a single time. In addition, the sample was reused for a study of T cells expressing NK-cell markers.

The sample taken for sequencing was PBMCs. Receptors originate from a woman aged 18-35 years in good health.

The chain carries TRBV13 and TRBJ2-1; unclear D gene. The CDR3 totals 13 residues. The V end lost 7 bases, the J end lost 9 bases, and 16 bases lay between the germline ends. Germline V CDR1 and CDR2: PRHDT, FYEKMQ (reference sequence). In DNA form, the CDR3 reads TGTGCCAGCACCCCCGCGGCTAGAGGTGAGCAGTTCTTC. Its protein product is CASTPAARGEQFF.

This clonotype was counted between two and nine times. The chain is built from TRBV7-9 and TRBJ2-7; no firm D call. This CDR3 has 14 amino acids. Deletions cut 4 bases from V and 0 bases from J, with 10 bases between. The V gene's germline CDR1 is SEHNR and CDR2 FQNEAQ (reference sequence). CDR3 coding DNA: TGTGCCAGCAGCTCATGGGAAAGCTCCTACGAGCAGTACTTC. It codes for CASSSWESSYEQYF.

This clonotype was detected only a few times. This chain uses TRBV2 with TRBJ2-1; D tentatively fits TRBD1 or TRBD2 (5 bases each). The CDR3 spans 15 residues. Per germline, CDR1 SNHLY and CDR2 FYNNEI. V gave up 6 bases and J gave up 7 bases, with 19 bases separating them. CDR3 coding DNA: TGTGCCAGCAGGGCCGGGACCTCGCCGGGAAATGAGCAGTTCTTC. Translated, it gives CASRAGTSPGNEQFF.

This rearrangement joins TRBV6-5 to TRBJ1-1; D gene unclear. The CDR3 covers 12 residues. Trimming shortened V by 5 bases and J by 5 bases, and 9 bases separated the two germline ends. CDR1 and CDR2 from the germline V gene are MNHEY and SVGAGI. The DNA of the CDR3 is TGTGCCAGCAGTACCGCTGGAACTGAAGCTTTCTTT. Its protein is CASSTAGTEAFF.

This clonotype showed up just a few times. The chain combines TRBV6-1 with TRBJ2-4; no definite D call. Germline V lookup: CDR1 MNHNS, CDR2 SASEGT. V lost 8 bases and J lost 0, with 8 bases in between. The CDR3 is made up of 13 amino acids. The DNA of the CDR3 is TGTGCCAGCCAACCATTAGCCAAAAACATTCAGTACTTC. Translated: CASQPLAKNIQYF.

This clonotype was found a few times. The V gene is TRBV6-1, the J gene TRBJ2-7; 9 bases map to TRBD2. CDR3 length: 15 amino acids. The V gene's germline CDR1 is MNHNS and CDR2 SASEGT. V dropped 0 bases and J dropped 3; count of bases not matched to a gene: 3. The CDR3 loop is CASSEATSGYYEQYF. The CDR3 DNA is TGTGCCAGCAGTGAAGCGACTAGCGGATACTACGAGCAGTACTTC.

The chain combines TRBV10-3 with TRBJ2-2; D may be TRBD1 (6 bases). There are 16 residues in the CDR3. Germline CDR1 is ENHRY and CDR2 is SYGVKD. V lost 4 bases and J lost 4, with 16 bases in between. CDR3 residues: CAISVPRDMGTGELFF. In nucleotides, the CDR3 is TGTGCCATCAGTGTCCCTCGGGACATGGGCACCGGGGAGCTGTTTTTT.

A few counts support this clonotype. CDR3 loop: CASSLSRAPRGGKLFF. In nucleotides, the CDR3 is TGTGCCAGCAGTCTATCCCGGGCCCCGCGGGGTGGGAAACTGTTTTTT. The chain has TRBV7-8 and TRBJ1-4; D call uncertain. Germline CDR1 and CDR2: SGHVS and FQNEAQ. V lost 6 bases and J 11 bases, leaving 25 bases between the germline ends. The length of the CDR3 is 16 residues. Variable domain in full (rest from reference TRBV7-8 and TRBJ1-4): GAGVSQSPRYKVAKRGQDVALRCDPISGHVSLFWYQQALGQGPEFLTYFQNEAQLDKSGLPSDRFFAERPEGSVSTLKIQRTQQEDSAVYLCASSLSRAPRGGKLFFGSGTQLSVL.

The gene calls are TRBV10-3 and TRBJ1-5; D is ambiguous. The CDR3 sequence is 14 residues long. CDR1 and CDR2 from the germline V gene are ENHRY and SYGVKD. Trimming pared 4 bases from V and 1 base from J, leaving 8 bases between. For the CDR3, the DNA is TGTGCCATCAGTGGGGAAAGGAGCAATCAGCCCCAGCATTTT. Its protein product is CAISGERSNQPQHF.

The CDR3 is CASSVAGWTDTQYF. The CDR3 DNA reads TGTGCCAGCAGCGTAGCGGGGTGGACAGATACGCAGTATTTT. V is TRBV6-1 and J is TRBJ2-3; 8 positions agree with TRBD2. This CDR3 contains 14 residues. V dropped 6 bases and J dropped 3; count of bases not matched to a gene: 5. Looked up from germline, CDR1 is MNHNS and CDR2 is SASEGT.

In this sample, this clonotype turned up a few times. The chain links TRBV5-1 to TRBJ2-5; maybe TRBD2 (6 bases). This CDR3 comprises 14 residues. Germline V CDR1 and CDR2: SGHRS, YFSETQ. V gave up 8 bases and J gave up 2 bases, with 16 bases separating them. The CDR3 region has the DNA TGCGCCAGGGGGCCATGGAGGGATCAAGAGACCCAGTACTTC. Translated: CARGPWRDQETQYF.

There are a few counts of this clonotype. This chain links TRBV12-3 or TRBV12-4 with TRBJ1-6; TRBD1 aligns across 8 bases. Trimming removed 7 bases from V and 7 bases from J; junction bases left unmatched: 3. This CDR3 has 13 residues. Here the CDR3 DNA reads TGTGCCAGCAAACGGACAGGGAATTCACCCCTCCACTTT. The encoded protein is CASKRTGNSPLHF.

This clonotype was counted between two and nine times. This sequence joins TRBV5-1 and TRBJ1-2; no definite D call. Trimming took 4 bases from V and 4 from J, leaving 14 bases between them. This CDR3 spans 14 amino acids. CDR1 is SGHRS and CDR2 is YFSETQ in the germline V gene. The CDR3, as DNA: TGCGCCAGCAGCCCGACCGACGGAATCTATGGCTACACCTTC. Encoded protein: CASSPTDGIYGYTF.

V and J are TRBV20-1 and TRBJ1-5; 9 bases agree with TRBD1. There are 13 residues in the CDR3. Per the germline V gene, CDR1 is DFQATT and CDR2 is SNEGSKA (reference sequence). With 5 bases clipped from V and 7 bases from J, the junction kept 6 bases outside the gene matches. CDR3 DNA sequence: TGCAGTGCTCGACAGGGGGATTTCCAGCCCCAGCATTTT. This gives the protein CSARQGDFQPQHF.

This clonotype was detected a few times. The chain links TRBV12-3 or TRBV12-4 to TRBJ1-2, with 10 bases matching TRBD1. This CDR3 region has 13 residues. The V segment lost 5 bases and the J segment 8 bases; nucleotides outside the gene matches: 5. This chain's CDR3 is CASSRDRGGGYTF. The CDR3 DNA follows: TGTGCCAGCAGTCGGGACAGGGGAGGAGGCTACACCTTC.

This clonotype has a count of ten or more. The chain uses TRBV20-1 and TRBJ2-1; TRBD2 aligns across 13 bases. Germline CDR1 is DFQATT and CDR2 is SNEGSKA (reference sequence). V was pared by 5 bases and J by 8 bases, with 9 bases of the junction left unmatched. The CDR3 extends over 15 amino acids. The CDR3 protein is CSAAGTSGKRDEQFF. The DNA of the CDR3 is TGCAGTGCTGCTGGGACTAGCGGGAAGCGTGATGAGCAGTTCTTC.

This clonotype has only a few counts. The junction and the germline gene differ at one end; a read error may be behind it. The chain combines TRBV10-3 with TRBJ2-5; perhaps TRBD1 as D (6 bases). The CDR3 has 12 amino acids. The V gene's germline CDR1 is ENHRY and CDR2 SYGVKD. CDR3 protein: CAISESRQAPHF. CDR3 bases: TGTGCCATCAGTGAGTCCCGACAGGCTCCACACTTC.

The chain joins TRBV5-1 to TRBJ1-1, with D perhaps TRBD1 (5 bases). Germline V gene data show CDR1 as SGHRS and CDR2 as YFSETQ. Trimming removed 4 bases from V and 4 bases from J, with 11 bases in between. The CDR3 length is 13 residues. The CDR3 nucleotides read TGCGCCAGCAGCAGGGACGTTCCCACTGAAGCTTTCTTT. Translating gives CASSRDVPTEAFF.

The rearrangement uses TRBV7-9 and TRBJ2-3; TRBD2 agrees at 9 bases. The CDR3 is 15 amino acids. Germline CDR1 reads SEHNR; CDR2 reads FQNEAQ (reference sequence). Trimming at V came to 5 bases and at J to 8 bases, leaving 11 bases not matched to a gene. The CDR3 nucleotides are TGTGCCAGCAGCCCCGGGAGCGGGAGGTATGGTACGCAGTATTTT. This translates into CASSPGSGRYGTQYF.

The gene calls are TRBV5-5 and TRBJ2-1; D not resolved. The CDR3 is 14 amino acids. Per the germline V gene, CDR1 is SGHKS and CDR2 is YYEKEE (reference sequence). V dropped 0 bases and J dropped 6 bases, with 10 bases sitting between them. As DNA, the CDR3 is TGTGCCAGCAGCTTGGGTGGGCTAGTCAATGAGCAGTTCTTC. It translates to CASSLGGLVNEQFF.

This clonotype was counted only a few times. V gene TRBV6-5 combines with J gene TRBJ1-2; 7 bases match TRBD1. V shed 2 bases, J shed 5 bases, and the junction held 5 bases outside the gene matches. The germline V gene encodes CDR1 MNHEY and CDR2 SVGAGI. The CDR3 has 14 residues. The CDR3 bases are TGTGCCAGCAGTTACCCGGACAGGTCTTATGGCTACACCTTC. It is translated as CASSYPDRSYGYTF.

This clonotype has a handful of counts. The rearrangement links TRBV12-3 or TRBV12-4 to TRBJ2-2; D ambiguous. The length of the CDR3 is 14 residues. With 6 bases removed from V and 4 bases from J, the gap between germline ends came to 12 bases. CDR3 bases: TGTGCCAGCAGGCCGGGTTCGACCACCGGGGAGCTGTTTTTT. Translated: CASRPGSTTGELFF.

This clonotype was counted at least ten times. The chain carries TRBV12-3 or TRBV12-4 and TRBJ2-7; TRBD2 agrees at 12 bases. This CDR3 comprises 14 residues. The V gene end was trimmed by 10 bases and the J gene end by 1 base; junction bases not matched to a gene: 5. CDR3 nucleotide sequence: TGTGCCACTAAACTAGCGGGAGGATCCTACGAGCAGTACTTC. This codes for CATKLAGGSYEQYF.

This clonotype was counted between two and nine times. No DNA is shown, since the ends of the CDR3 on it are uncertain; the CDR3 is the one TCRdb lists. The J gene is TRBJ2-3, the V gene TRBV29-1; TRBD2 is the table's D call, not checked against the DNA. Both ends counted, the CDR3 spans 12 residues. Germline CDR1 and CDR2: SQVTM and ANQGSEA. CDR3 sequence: CSVEAGLSGQYF.

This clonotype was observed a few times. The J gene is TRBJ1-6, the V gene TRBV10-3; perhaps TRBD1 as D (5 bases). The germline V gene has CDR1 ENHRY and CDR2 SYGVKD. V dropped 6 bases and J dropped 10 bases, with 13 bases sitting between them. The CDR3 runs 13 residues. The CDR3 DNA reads TGTGCCATCAGCGGGGCGGGAGAATCACCCCTCCACTTT. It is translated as CAISGAGESPLHF.

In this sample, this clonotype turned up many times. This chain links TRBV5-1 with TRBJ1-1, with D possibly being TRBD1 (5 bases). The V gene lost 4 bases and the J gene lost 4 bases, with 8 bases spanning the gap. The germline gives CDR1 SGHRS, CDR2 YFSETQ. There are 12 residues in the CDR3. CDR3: CASSLDTTEAFF. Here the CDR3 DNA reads TGCGCCAGCAGCCTGGACACCACTGAAGCTTTCTTT.

The DNA of the CDR3 is TGTGCCAGCTCACTCTCGGGGCAGGGTAGACAGCCCCAGCATTTT. It encodes CASSLSGQGRQPQHF. J is TRBJ1-5 and V is TRBV18; D might be TRBD1 (5 bases). The CDR3 loop spans 15 amino acids. The V gene lost 4 bases and the J gene lost 7 bases, with 17 bases spanning the gap. Germline CDR1 KGHSH, CDR2 LQKENI. Looking up the rest from reference TRBV18 and TRBJ1-5 gives the full variable domain: NAGVMQNPRHLVRRRGQEARLRCSPMKGHSHVYWYRQLPEEGLKFMVYLQKENIIDESGMPKERFSAEFPKEGPSILRIQQVVRGDSAAYFCASSLSGQGRQPQHFGDGTRLSIL.

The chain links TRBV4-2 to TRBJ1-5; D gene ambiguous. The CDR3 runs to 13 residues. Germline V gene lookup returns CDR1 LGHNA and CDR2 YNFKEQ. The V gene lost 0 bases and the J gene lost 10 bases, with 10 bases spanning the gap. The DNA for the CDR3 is TGTGCCAGCAGCCAAGATTATGTGGAACCCCAGCATTTT. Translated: CASSQDYVEPQHF.

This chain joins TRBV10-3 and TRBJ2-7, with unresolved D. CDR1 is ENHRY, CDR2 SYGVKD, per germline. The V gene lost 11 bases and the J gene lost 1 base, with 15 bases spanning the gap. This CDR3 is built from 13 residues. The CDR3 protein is CAVALDGSYEQYF. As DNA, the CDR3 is TGTGCCGTCGCCCTGGACGGATCCTACGAGCAGTACTTC.

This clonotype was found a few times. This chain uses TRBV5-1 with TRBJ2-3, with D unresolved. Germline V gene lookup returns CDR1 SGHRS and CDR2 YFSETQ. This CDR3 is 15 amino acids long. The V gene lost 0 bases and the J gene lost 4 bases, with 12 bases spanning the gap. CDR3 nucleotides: TGCGCCAGCAGCTTGGTGGGAACTATCCCAGATACGCAGTATTTT. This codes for CASSLVGTIPDTQYF.